This TCR beta chain emerged from a study of shared clonotypes between healthy human individuals. Study context: Three CD4 naive, three CD4 memory, two CD8 naive and one CD8 memory plate were used per donor.

General observations from the study: When naive CD4 clonotypes were compared across a few donors, about 4.9% were shared.

CD4+ cells yielded CD45RA+ naive and CD45RA-negative memory subsets. This CDR3 is built from 13 residues. CDR1 is MNHNY, CDR2 SVGAGI, per germline (reference sequence). V lost 3 bases and J lost 3, with 8 bases in between. It was at deep level that the assay was run. The protocol was immunoSEQ multiplex PCR, while the TCRdb copy is restricted to in-frame clones and leaves out a portion. The data show 2.3 million or so clones, with approximately 93% seen just once and under 0.45% held by the top ten. As to this clone: Its antigen remains unidentified.

The V and J genes are TRBV6-6 and TRBJ1-1; D might be TRBD1 (5 bases). This TCR derives from a man aged 18 to 29 in good health. Some clones in this sample may be carry-over from other donors' samples. The sequenced sample consisted of naive CD4+ T cells from PBMCs. The sample's subset: CD45RA+ positively selected. The CDR3 loop reads CASSYPQDTEAFF. The CDR3 nucleotides read TGTGCCAGCAGTTATCCACAGGACACTGAAGCTTTCTTT.